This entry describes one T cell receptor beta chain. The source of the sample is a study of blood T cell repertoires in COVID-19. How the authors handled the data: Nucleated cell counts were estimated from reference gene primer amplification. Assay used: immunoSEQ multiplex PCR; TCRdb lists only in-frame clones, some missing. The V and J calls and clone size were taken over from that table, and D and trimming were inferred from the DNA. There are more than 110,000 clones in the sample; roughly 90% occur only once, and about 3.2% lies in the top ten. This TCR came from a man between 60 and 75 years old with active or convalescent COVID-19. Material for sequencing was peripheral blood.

The CDR3 loop reads CASSIAGAGQNEQFF. As DNA, the CDR3 is TGTGCCAGCAGTATAGCGGGGGCGGGTCAGAATGAGCAGTTCTTC. The rearrangement joins TRBV3-1 (or the pseudogene TRBV3-2) to TRBJ2-1, with 9 bases aligning to TRBD2. Trimming cost V 6 bases and J 7 bases; bases outside gene matches: 10. CDR1 LGHDT and CDR2 YNNKEL come from the germline V gene (reference sequence). The CDR3 is 15 residues long.